These T cell receptor beta chains were read from a single sample in a study of siplizumab effects on memory and regulatory T cells. The protocol was immunoSEQ multiplex PCR, while the TCRdb copy is restricted to in-frame clones and leaves out a portion. The table records around 94,000 clones, approximately 90% of them present only once. Sequenced input: CD4+ T cells sorted from blood. These TCRs come from a human donor in good health. Both conserved end residues are part of each CDR3. The order of the fields is CDR3 DNA, CDR3 protein, clone size, D gene, J gene, V gene. D genes are given only for firm matches. A clone size is listed for some rows: how often the clone was seen (once, few, many), or a class if it is expanded.

TGTGCCATCAGTGAGTCTCTCTTCCCTAGTTCTTCGTCACGATCCAATGAGCAGTTCTTC | CAISESLFPSSSSRSNEQFF | . | . | TRBJ2-1 | TRBV10-3
TGTGCCACCAACGGGGGGCACGGGAGAACCGGGGAGCTGTTTTTT | CATNGGHGRTGELFF | . | . | TRBJ2-2 | TRBV5-5
TGTGCCAGTAGTATTCTGAGGGGTATGAACACTGAAGCTTTCTTT | CASSILRGMNTEAFF | . | . | TRBJ1-1 | TRBV19
TGTGCCAGCAGCTTTGGGGGGAGGGTCAATCAGCCCCAGCATTTT | CASSFGGRVNQPQHF | . | . | TRBJ1-5 | TRBV5-8
TGCGCCAGCAGCCAACAGGTTATGAACACTGAAGCTTTCTTT | CASSQQVMNTEAFF | . | . | TRBJ1-1 | TRBV5-1
TGTGCCAGCAGCTGGAAAAATACCGGGGGCCAAACCACAGATACGCAGTATTTT | CASSWKNTGGQTTDTQYF | . | . | TRBJ2-3 | TRBV5-4
TGTGCCAGCTCCATAGATTCCGACTACACAGATACGCAGTATTTT | CASSIDSDYTDTQYF | . | . | TRBJ2-3 | TRBV18
TGCAGCGTTCGGGAGGAACCCTACGAGCAGTACTTC | CSVREEPYEQYF | . | TRBD2 | TRBJ2-7 | TRBV29-1
TGTGCCAGCAGCTTAACCGGGACAGGTATCGAAAAACTGTTTTTT | CASSLTGTGIEKLFF | . | TRBD1 | TRBJ1-4 | TRBV9
TGCGCCAGCAGCTTGGTTGCAGGGGCGGGCGGGCGGAATGAGCAGTTCTTC | CASSLVAGAGGRNEQFF | . | . | TRBJ2-1 | TRBV5-1
TGTGCCAGCTCACCGGGGATAGCGGGAGGGCCTTACGAGCAGTACTTC | CASSPGIAGGPYEQYF | few | TRBD2 | TRBJ2-7 | TRBV18
TGTGCCAGCAGCTTAGTTGGTAGGGACGGGTTTTATGGCTACACCTTC | CASSLVGRDGFYGYTF | few | . | TRBJ1-2 | TRBV7-9
TGTGCCAGTAGTATAGTAGGACAGGTCGGCGGGAACACTGAAGCTTTCTTT | CASSIVGQVGGNTEAFF | . | TRBD1 | TRBJ1-1 | TRBV19
TGTGCCAGCAGCCCAAATAAAGGGAGGAACACTGAAGCTTTCTTT | CASSPNKGRNTEAFF | few | . | TRBJ1-1 | TRBV5-4
TGTGCCAGCAGTGAAGTTTCCCCGCGCAGGGTATTTTCCTTC | CASSEVSPRRVFSF | . | . | TRBJ1-2 | TRBV6-5
TGTGCCAGCAGTTTTCGGGTGACATTGGGCGAAAAACTGTTTTTT | CASSFRVTLGEKLFF | . | . | TRBJ1-4 | TRBV28
TGCGCCAGCAGTCAGCGAACCTCCTACAATGAGCAGTTCTTC | CASSQRTSYNEQFF | . | . | TRBJ2-1 | TRBV5-1
TGCGCCAGCACCCGGGACAGTAACACAGATACGCAGTATTTT | CASTRDSNTDTQYF | . | TRBD1 | TRBJ2-3 | TRBV5-1
TGTGCCAGTAGTGCATCAGGGGGAAGGGGATATGGCAATCAGCCCCAGCATTTT | CASSASGGRGYGNQPQHF | . | TRBD1 | TRBJ1-5 | TRBV19
TGTGCCAGCAGTGAAGTTAGGCGGATAGCCAAAAACATTCAGTACTTC | CASSEVRRIAKNIQYF | . | . | TRBJ2-4 | TRBV6-1
TGTGCCAGCAGCTTATTCAGTAGTTCCTACGAGCAGTACTTC | CASSLFSSSYEQYF | . | . | TRBJ2-7 | TRBV7-8
TGTGCCAGCAGTCGCGGGGGACCTATGAACAATGAGCAGTTCTTC | CASSRGGPMNNEQFF | . | TRBD2 | TRBJ2-1 | TRBV6-5
TGTGCCAGCAGCCTAGTGGAGGATGGCTACACCTTC | CASSLVEDGYTF | . | . | TRBJ1-2 | TRBV14
TGTGCCAGCAGCTTACAGGAGACAGGCCTTTCCTACGAGCAGTACTTC | CASSLQETGLSYEQYF | . | . | TRBJ2-7 | TRBV7-6
TGTGCCAGCAGGGAGATACAGAGTTATAATGAAAAACTGTTTTTT | CASREIQSYNEKLFF | . | . | TRBJ1-4 | TRBV6-1
TGTGCCAGCAGCCAAGACCCGTTAGTAGGGGAGCAGTACTTC | CASSQDPLVGEQYF | . | . | TRBJ2-7 | TRBV4-2
TGCGCCAGCAGACCGGGACTAGAGTTGGATACGCAGTATTTT | CASRPGLELDTQYF | . | TRBD2 | TRBJ2-3 | TRBV5-1
TGTGCCAGCAGTTCGGGGAGCGGCGGGGCGGGAAATGAGCAGTTCTTC | CASSSGSGGAGNEQFF | once | . | TRBJ2-1 | TRBV28
TGTGCCAGTAGACCTCGGGGGGGCGCGGTGACTGAAGCTTTCTTT | CASRPRGGAVTEAFF | . | . | TRBJ1-1 | TRBV19
TGTGCCAGCAGTCTACAGGGGGTGTATCAGCCCCAGCATTTT | CASSLQGVYQPQHF | once | TRBD1 | TRBJ1-5 | TRBV28
TGTGCCAGCAGCTTGGAAGGGTCTCAAGAGACCCAGTACTTC | CASSLEGSQETQYF | . | . | TRBJ2-5 | TRBV5-4
TGTGCCAGCAGTGATAGTGGGGACAGGGATTTGGAGTACTTC | CASSDSGDRDLEYF | once | TRBD1 | TRBJ2-7 | TRBV25-1
TGTGCCAGCAGTTTATTATTGTTGGGGGGCCAAGAGACCCAGTACTTC | CASSLLLLGGQETQYF | . | . | TRBJ2-5 | TRBV28
TGTGCCAGCAGCGCTACAGGGTACGGCAACAATGAGCAGTTCTTC | CASSATGYGNNEQFF | once | . | TRBJ2-1 | TRBV7-3
TGTGCCAGCAGCCGCGCAGGGAGCTCTGGAAACACCATATATTTT | CASSRAGSSGNTIYF | once | . | TRBJ1-3 | TRBV7-6
TGTGCCAGCAGTTACGCGGGAGGGCTGCGTGGCTACACCTTC | CASSYAGGLRGYTF | . | . | TRBJ1-2 | TRBV6-6
TGTGCCAGCAGCGAACAGTCACTAGGCAATCAGCCCCAGCATTTT | CASSEQSLGNQPQHF | . | . | TRBJ1-5 | TRBV2
TGTGCCAGCAGCCAAGATCGGGGAACCCAGTACTTC | CASSQDRGTQYF | once | . | TRBJ2-5 | TRBV14
TGTGCCAGCAGCCCCCCCGACAAGTGGCGCAATCAGCCCCAGCATTTT | CASSPPDKWRNQPQHF | . | . | TRBJ1-5 | TRBV13